This T cell receptor (beta chain) derives from a study of shared clonotypes between healthy human individuals. Study summary: Each donor's CD8 memory used one plate, CD8 naive two, each CD4 subset three.

The method was immunoSEQ multiplex PCR; TCRdb's version includes in-frame clones alone and lacks a portion of them. The sample includes more than 600,000 clones, 92% of them seen just once. CDR3 size: 14 residues. Germline CDR1 SGHRS, CDR2 YFSETQ. V was clipped by 4 bases and J by 5 bases; unmatched bases: 4. A word on this clone: Its antigen is not known.

Study conclusions and caveats: Shared across several donors were about 4.6% of the naive CD4 clonotypes.

Terminally differentiated effector memory CD45RA+ cells were excluded by CCR7 positive selection of CD45RO-negative cells. Donors comprised healthy HIV-negative adults lacking recent acute infections or vaccinations. The rearrangement joins TRBV5-1 to TRBJ2-7; TRBD2 aligns across 12 bases. The clonotype comes from a man under 40 in good health. Sequenced input: naive CD8+ T cells sorted from blood. The CDR3 region has the DNA TGCGCCAGCAGCCTAGCGGGAGGGATCGACGAGCAGTACTTC. This codes for CASSLAGGIDEQYF. The full variable domain, completed using reference TRBV5-1 and TRBJ2-7, is KAGVTQTPRYLIKTRGQQVTLSCSPISGHRSVSWYQQTPGQGLQFLFEYFSETQRNKGNFPGRFSGRQFSNSRSEMNVSTLELGDSALYLCASSLAGGIDEQYFGPGTRLTVT.